This is a list of T cell receptor beta chains from one sample in a study of shared clonotypes between healthy human individuals. Data came from immunoSEQ multiplex PCR; TCRdb stores just in-frame clones and leaves some out. Of a few million clones detected, roughly 93% appear once; the ten largest clones hold 0.39%. Source material: naive CD4+ T cells from PBMCs. All receptors come from a man aged 18 to 30 in good health. Some clones in this sample may be carry-over from other donors' samples. CDR3s leave out the opening cysteine and the closing phenylalanine or tryptophan.

V gene: TRBV5-6; J gene: TRBJ2-5; CDR3 length: 13; CDR3 protein: ASSLFRDRQETQY
V gene: TRBV2; J gene: TRBJ2-5; CDR3 length: 13; CDR3 protein: ASSEQGQSQETQY
V gene: TRBV27; J gene: TRBJ2-6; CDR3 length: 13; CDR3 protein: ATSDVNSGANVLT
V gene: TRBV27; J gene: TRBJ2-7; CDR3 length: 10; CDR3 protein: ASRADEYEQY
V gene: TRBV5-4; J gene: TRBJ1-2; CDR3 length: 12; CDR3 protein: ASSLTGDLYGYT
V gene: TRBV9; J gene: TRBJ2-1; CDR3 length: 13; CDR3 protein: ASSVGTSEYNEQF
V gene: TRBV4-1; J gene: TRBJ2-6; CDR3 length: 13; CDR3 protein: ASSLTETGANVLT
V gene: TRBV7-7; J gene: TRBJ2-7; CDR3 length: 12; CDR3 protein: ASSHGPWRYEQY
V gene: TRBV18; J gene: TRBJ2-3; CDR3 length: 14; CDR3 protein: ASSPGQDPSTDTQY
V gene: TRBV7-6; J gene: TRBJ1-3; CDR3 length: 14; CDR3 protein: ASSPGGGTTGNTIY
V gene: TRBV9; J gene: TRBJ2-7; CDR3 length: 11; CDR3 protein: ASSGTGSYEQY
V gene: TRBV18; J gene: TRBJ2-3; CDR3 length: 16; CDR3 protein: ASSPRGLAGVDTDTQY
V gene: TRBV2; J gene: TRBJ1-1; CDR3 length: 12; CDR3 protein: ASSASGLMTEAF
V gene: TRBV6-5; J gene: TRBJ2-3; CDR3 length: 14; CDR3 protein: ASSYLAGGPKDTQY
V gene: TRBV7-2; J gene: TRBJ1-5; CDR3 length: 13; CDR3 protein: ASSLASARLQPQH
V gene: TRBV11-1; J gene: TRBJ2-1; CDR3 length: 14; CDR3 protein: ASSLVTGQGVNEQF
V gene: TRBV28; J gene: TRBJ2-1; CDR3 length: 11; CDR3 protein: ASSPGGYNEQF
V gene: TRBV5-1; J gene: TRBJ2-7; CDR3 length: 12; CDR3 protein: ASSLRSVSYEQY